These 32 T cell receptor beta chains originate from one sample sequenced in a study of shared clonotypes between healthy human individuals. Naive CD8 isolation took CD45RO-negative cells positively selected for CCR7 and excluded terminally differentiated effector memory CD45RA+ cells. Generated by immunoSEQ multiplex PCR, the TCRdb table keeps only in-frame clones and is missing some. Among about 680,000 clones listed, 90% to 95% were seen once. The sample consisted of naive CD8+ T cells sorted from blood. Receptors originate from a man aged 25-45 years in good health.

This chain links TRBV7-8 with TRBJ2-3, with D possibly being TRBD1 (6 bases). This CDR3 region has 16 residues. In germline, CDR1 is SGHVS, CDR2 FQNEAQ. V was clipped by 0 bases and J by 3 bases, with 13 bases between them. The CDR3, as DNA: TGTGCCAGCAGCTTAGCGCCACAGGGTAGGACAGATACGCAGTATTTT. This sequence encodes CASSLAPQGRTDTQYF.

As regards this clone: This sample includes further DNA sequences coding for the same CDR3. This chain uses TRBV2 with TRBJ2-7; 10 bases are shared with TRBD1. The CDR3 is made up of 15 amino acids. V was pared by 2 bases and J by 3 bases, with 4 bases of the junction left unmatched. In germline, CDR1 is SNHLY, CDR2 FYNNEI. The CDR3 sequence is CASSENRDRGYEQYF. In nucleotides, the CDR3 is TGTGCCAGCAGTGAAAACCGGGACAGGGGCTACGAGCAGTACTTC.

A remark on this clone: The sample holds other DNA sequences that translate to the same CDR3. The CDR3 is CASSELTDYGYTF. The CDR3 DNA is TGTGCCAGCAGTGAATTAACAGACTATGGCTACACCTTC. The chain is built from TRBV25-1 and TRBJ1-2; D call uncertain. CDR3 length: 13 residues. Between the trimmed V and J ends, which lost 1 base and 3 bases, there was a span of 6 bases. Germline V gene data show CDR1 as MGHDK and CDR2 as SYGVNS.

CDR3 DNA: TGTGCCAGCAGTTACTCAGGTCGGCCCTACGAGCAGTACTTC. Protein: CASSYSGRPYEQYF. The chain recombines TRBV6-6 with TRBJ2-7; D is undetermined. Trimming took off 0 bases at V and 2 bases at J, with 8 bases between the two ends. The CDR3 is 14 amino acids. CDR1 is MNHNY, CDR2 SVGAGI, per germline (reference sequence).

The V gene is TRBV5-6, the J gene TRBJ2-5, with 8 positions matching TRBD2. Gene TRBJ2-7 matches the end of the DNA better, so the J call may be wrong. CDR1 SGHDT and CDR2 YYEEEE come from the germline V gene. The CDR3 runs to 14 residues. CDR3 nucleotide sequence: TGTGCCAGCAGCGTGGCGGGGGGCGCCTACGAGCAGTACTTC. As protein: CASSVAGGAYEQYF.

The chain combines TRBV27 with TRBJ2-1; 12 nucleotides agree with TRBD2. Germline trimming cut 7 bases from V and 5 bases from J; bases unmatched to any gene: 6. CDR3 length: 15 residues. The germline CDR1 and CDR2 sequences are MNHEY and SMNVEV (reference sequence). The CDR3 bases are TGTGCCAGCACGATCCTAGCGGGAGGGCACAATGAGCAGTTCTTC. It is translated as CASTILAGGHNEQFF.

This clone was seen a single time. This sequence joins TRBV5-1 and TRBJ1-5, with D hard to call. Trimming took 0 bases from V and 5 from J, leaving 12 bases between them. The CDR3 covers 15 residues. Germline CDR1 is SGHRS and CDR2 is YFSETQ. CDR3 sequence: CASSLAGGRDQPQHF. The CDR3, as DNA: TGCGCCAGCAGCTTGGCAGGAGGCAGAGATCAGCCCCAGCATTTT.

The rearrangement uses TRBV28 and TRBJ1-1, with D uncertain. V shed 4 bases and J shed 3 bases, with 9 bases lying between them. Per the germline V gene, CDR1 is MDHEN and CDR2 is SYDVKM. The CDR3 contains 13 residues. CDR3 nucleotide sequence: TGTGCCAGCAGTTCGTTTGAGGACACTGAAGCTTTCTTT. Amino acid sequence: CASSSFEDTEAFF.

The J gene is TRBJ2-7, the V gene TRBV13; the match to TRBD1 covers 10 bases. CDR3 length equals 16 residues. CDR1 is PRHDT, CDR2 FYEKMQ, per germline (reference sequence). Unmatched junction bases numbered 10, after V lost 5 bases and J lost 3 bases. In DNA form, the CDR3 reads TGTGCCAGCAGCCCGAGTGGGGACAGGGGTTTCTACGAGCAGTACTTC. It yields the protein CASSPSGDRGFYEQYF.

The gene calls are TRBV29-1 and TRBJ2-1; 12 nucleotides line up with TRBD1. Trimming cost V 6 bases and J 2 bases; bases outside gene matches: 14. In germline, CDR1 is SQVTM, CDR2 ANQGSEA. This CDR3 has 18 amino acids. The CDR3 is CSVTGTGGARKAYNEQFF. The CDR3, as DNA: TGCAGCGTGACCGGGACAGGGGGCGCGCGAAAGGCCTACAATGAGCAGTTCTTC.

This chain uses TRBV4-3 with TRBJ2-1, with 7 bases aligning to TRBD2. Germline V gene sequence: CDR1 LGHNA, CDR2 YSLEER. Germline trimming cut 2 bases from V and 13 bases from J; bases unmatched to any gene: 11. The CDR3 sequence is 14 residues long. CDR3 sequence: CASSQFPSAGEQFF. The DNA for the CDR3 is TGCGCCAGCAGCCAATTCCCATCCGCGGGGGAACAGTTCTTC.

The V gene is TRBV7-9, the J gene TRBJ2-5; 7 bases line up with TRBD1. The V gene's germline CDR1 is SEHNR and CDR2 FQNEAQ (reference sequence). The J segment lost 3 bases and the V segment lost 1 base, leaving 2 bases of the junction unmatched. The CDR3 covers 14 residues. The CDR3 protein is CASSLGQGKETQYF. CDR3 sequence (DNA): TGTGCCAGCAGCTTAGGACAGGGTAAAGAGACCCAGTACTTC.

The chain uses TRBV27 and TRBJ2-3; 7 nucleotides align to TRBD2. The V segment lost 10 bases and the J segment 2 bases; nucleotides outside the gene matches: 9. The CDR3 is 14 residues long. Germline V CDR1 and CDR2: MNHEY, SMNVEV (reference sequence). CDR3 sequence reads: CATTGGGVTDTQYF. CDR3 coding DNA: TGTGCCACGACGGGAGGAGGGGTCACAGATACGCAGTATTTT.

This rearrangement joins TRBV7-9 to TRBJ1-3, with no clear D. The germline V gene has CDR1 SEHNR and CDR2 FQNEAQ (reference sequence). V lost 10 bases, J lost 3 bases, and 7 bases lay in between. This CDR3 comprises 11 residues. The CDR3 loop reads CANTDGNTIYF. The CDR3 nucleotides read TGTGCCAACACAGATGGAAACACCATATATTTT. Together with reference TRBV7-9 and TRBJ1-3, the CDR3 gives the full variable domain: DTGVSQNPRHKITKRGQNVTFRCDPISEHNRLYWYRQTLGQGPEFLTYFQNEAQLEKSRLLSDRFSAERPKGSFSTLEIQRTEQGDSAMYLCANTDGNTIYFGEGSWLTVV.

In this sample, this clone turned up once. The V call is TRBV18, the J call TRBJ2-7; D possibly matches TRBD1 or TRBD2 (7 bases each). V lost 0 bases and J 2 bases, leaving 20 bases between the germline ends. Looked up from germline, CDR1 is KGHSH and CDR2 is LQKENI. The CDR3 spans 18 residues. The CDR3 sequence: CASSPPENDRDYTYEQYF. Here the CDR3 DNA reads TGTGCCAGCTCACCACCAGAAAACGACAGGGACTACACCTACGAGCAGTACTTC. Full variable domain (rest looked up from reference TRBV18 and TRBJ2-7): NAGVMQNPRHLVRRRGQEARLRCSPMKGHSHVYWYRQLPEEGLKFMVYLQKENIIDESGMPKERFSAEFPKEGPSILRIQQVVRGDSAAYFCASSPPENDRDYTYEQYFGPGTRLTVT.

The V and J genes are TRBV11-3 and TRBJ2-7; no definite D call. Trimming shortened V by 5 bases and J by 3 bases, and 11 bases separated the two germline ends. The CDR3 has 13 amino acids. Germline V gives CDR1 SGHNT, CDR2 YENEEA. CDR3 residues: CASSHGPSYEQYF. Written as DNA, the CDR3 is TGTGCCAGCAGCCATGGGCCTAGCTACGAGCAGTACTTC. The full variable domain, with the rest looked up from reference TRBV11-3 and TRBJ2-7, is EAGVVQSPRYKIIEKKQPVAFWCNPISGHNTLYWYLQNLGQGPELLIRYENEEAVDDSQLPKDRFSAERLKGVDSTLKIQPAELGDSAVYLCASSHGPSYEQYFGPGTRLTVT.

The table lists this clone with a count of one. This sample includes further DNA sequences coding for the same CDR3. This sequence joins TRBV5-8 and TRBJ2-5; 12 bases are a match to TRBD2. Germline trimming cut 2 bases from V and 2 bases from J; bases unmatched to any gene: 1. Germline loops: CDR1 SGHTS, CDR2 YDEGEE. CDR3 length: 15 amino acids. The CDR3, as DNA: TGTGCCAGCAGCTTTGGACTAGCGGGACAAGAGACCCAGTACTTC. Translating gives CASSFGLAGQETQYF.

The rearrangement joins TRBV2 to TRBJ2-5, with TRBD1 matching 10 bases. The CDR3 runs to 15 residues. J was trimmed by 3 bases and V by 7 bases; bases with no gene match: 8. The germline V gene encodes CDR1 SNHLY and CDR2 FYNNEI. In DNA, the CDR3 is TGTGCCAGCAATCCGACCGGGACAGGGGAAGAGACCCAGTACTTC. Protein product: CASNPTGTGEETQYF.

The rearrangement uses TRBV7-2 and TRBJ2-1; a possible D gene is TRBD2 (6 bases). The ends were cut back, 0 bases at V and 6 bases at J, with 9 bases in the middle. Germline CDR1 is SGHTA and CDR2 is FQGNSA. The CDR3 extends over 14 amino acids. The CDR3 DNA reads as TGTGCCAGCAGCTTAGCACTAGCCTTCAATGAGCAGTTCTTC. Amino acid sequence: CASSLALAFNEQFF. The variable domain in full, with the rest retrieved from reference TRBV7-2 and TRBJ2-1, is GAGVSQSPSNKVTEKGKDVELRCDPISGHTALYWYRQSLGQGLEFLIYFQGNSAPDKSGLPSDRFSAERTGGSVSTLTIQRTQQEDSAVYLCASSLALAFNEQFFGPGTRLTVL.

This sequence joins TRBV27 and TRBJ2-7; unclear D gene. V was trimmed by 5 bases and J by 3 bases, leaving 17 bases between them. The CDR3 consists of 15 residues. CDR1 is MNHEY and CDR2 is SMNVEV in the germline V gene (reference sequence). The CDR3 nucleotides read TGTGCCAGCAGTCCCGAGGTCAGTGAGGACTACGAGCAGTACTTC. This translates into CASSPEVSEDYEQYF.

The V gene is TRBV27, the J gene TRBJ2-7, with 13 positions matching TRBD2. The J segment lost 2 bases and the V segment lost 8 bases, leaving 6 bases of the junction unmatched. This CDR3 has 15 residues. CDR1 is MNHEY, CDR2 SMNVEV, per germline (reference sequence). CDR3 in DNA: TGTGCCAGCTGTCGTGGGACTAGCGGGACCTACGAGCAGTACTTC. It yields the protein CASCRGTSGTYEQYF.

The chain employs TRBV19 and TRBJ2-1; 7 bases map to TRBD2. V was pared by 5 bases and J by 0 bases, with 16 bases of the junction left unmatched. CDR1 is LNHDA, CDR2 SQIVND, per germline (reference sequence). The length of the CDR3 is 19 residues. CDR3 sequence: CASSPGWVAGDRSYNEQFF. The CDR3 bases are TGTGCCAGTAGTCCAGGTTGGGTGGCGGGAGACCGCTCCTACAATGAGCAGTTCTTC.

The chain links TRBV11-2 to TRBJ2-1; 7 bases are a match to TRBD2. The CDR3 consists of 16 residues. From germline, CDR1 is SGHAT and CDR2 FQNNGV. Trimming cost V 3 bases and J 5 bases; bases outside gene matches: 10. The CDR3 DNA is TGTGCCAGCAGCTTTAGTCGGACTAGTACGAACAATGAGCAGTTCTTC. Its translation: CASSFSRTSTNNEQFF.

This chain connects TRBV28 to TRBJ2-7; D ambiguous. Germline CDR1 and CDR2: MDHEN and SYDVKM. V lost 2 bases to trimming and J lost 1 base, with 15 bases between them. CDR3 length: 16 amino acids. The CDR3 region has the DNA TGTGCCAGCAGTTTAAGGCCGGACGAACCTTCCTACGAGCAGTACTTC. It translates to CASSLRPDEPSYEQYF.

This clone was found once. This chain links TRBV9 with TRBJ2-1; TRBD2 might be the D (6 bases). V was pared by 3 bases and J by 7 bases, with 14 bases between. Germline-derived CDR1 and CDR2 are SGDLS and YYNGEE. This CDR3 region has 14 residues. The CDR3 DNA reads as TGTGCCAGCAGCGCTTACGGGAGTCCGAATGAGCAGTTCTTC. Residues: CASSAYGSPNEQFF.

V usage is TRBV4-1 and J usage is TRBJ2-2, with TRBD2 identical over 11 bases. V trimming: 1 base; J trimming: 5 bases; junction bases outside the gene matches: 6. The V gene's germline CDR1 is MGHRA and CDR2 YSYEKL. The CDR3 sequence is 17 residues long. For the CDR3, the DNA is TGCGCCAGCAGCCAAGTACTAGCGGGAGTAGATACCGGGGAGCTGTTTTTT. It specifies CASSQVLAGVDTGELFF.

The chain carries TRBV7-2 and TRBJ2-2; possibly TRBD1 or TRBD2 for D (5 bases each). CDR1 and CDR2 (germline): SGHTA, FQGNSA. CDR3 length: 16 amino acids. Trimming pared 4 bases from V and 0 bases from J, leaving 12 bases between. The CDR3 here is CASSSGTLANTGELFF. As DNA, the CDR3 is TGTGCCAGCAGCTCTGGGACGTTAGCGAACACCGGGGAGCTGTTTTTT.

This rearrangement joins TRBV19 to TRBJ2-7; D gene uncertain. The CDR3 is made up of 11 amino acids. CDR1 and CDR2 (germline): LNHDA, SQIVND (reference sequence). Deletions cut 4 bases from V and 2 bases from J, with 3 bases between. CDR3 sequence reads: CASSTPYEQYF. As DNA, the CDR3 is TGTGCCAGTAGTACCCCCTACGAGCAGTACTTC.

The chain combines TRBV7-9 with TRBJ2-3; D is possibly TRBD1 (6 bases). From germline, CDR1 is SEHNR and CDR2 FQNEAQ (reference sequence). The CDR3 is 16 amino acids. V was cut by 7 bases and J by 0 bases, with 17 bases left in between. The CDR3 sequence: CASNNLQGYSTDTQYF. The CDR3 DNA is TGTGCCAGCAACAACTTACAGGGTTATAGCACAGATACGCAGTATTTT. The entire variable domain, with the rest obtained from reference TRBV7-9 and TRBJ2-3, is as follows: DTGVSQNPRHKITKRGQNVTFRCDPISEHNRLYWYRQTLGQGPEFLTYFQNEAQLEKSRLLSDRFSAERPKGSFSTLEIQRTEQGDSAMYLCASNNLQGYSTDTQYFGPGTRLTVL.

This clone was seen a single time. The chain links TRBV10-3 to TRBJ2-7; possible D gene TRBD1, 5 bases. Germline CDR1 reads ENHRY; CDR2 reads SYGVKD. The CDR3 totals 14 residues. V shed 2 bases and J shed 5 bases, with 13 bases lying between them. CDR3 bases: TGTGCCATCAGTGAGGGGTCAGGGATAGACGAGCAGTACTTC. It is translated as CAISEGSGIDEQYF.

This clone came up a few times. The V and J genes are TRBV2 and TRBJ2-7; 8 bases line up with TRBD2. The junction had 0 bases not matched to a gene; V was cut back by 6 bases and J by 2 bases. This CDR3 is built from 12 residues. CDR1 is SNHLY and CDR2 is FYNNEI in the germline V gene. The CDR3, as DNA: TGTGCCAGCAGGGGACTAGCCTACGAGCAGTACTTC. It translates to CASRGLAYEQYF.

The V call is TRBV4-3, the J call TRBJ2-3, with D perhaps TRBD1 (6 bases). The germline V gene has CDR1 LGHNA and CDR2 YSLEER. The CDR3 spans 17 residues. Between the trimmed V and J ends, which lost 0 bases and 0 bases, there was a span of 13 bases. The CDR3 sequence: CASSQDLTRGSTDTQYF. CDR3 DNA sequence: TGCGCCAGCAGCCAAGATCTGACGAGGGGGAGCACAGATACGCAGTATTTT.